A selection of T cell receptor beta chains follows, all from one sample in a study of blood T cell repertoires in COVID-19. The data were produced by immunoSEQ multiplex PCR, yet TCRdb's version contains in-frame clones alone and is incomplete. Of around 140,000 clones in the sample, 70% to 90% are singletons; the top ten hold about 3.7%. The sequencing sample was made of PBMCs or T cells enriched from blood (not recorded which). The receptor source for this set is a woman aged 45-60 years with acute COVID-19. The CDR3 runs from the conserved cysteine through the conserved F or W. A D gene is named only where the DNA matches it firmly. Size is omitted from some rows. Given values are once, few, many or a class for expanded clones.

NA	TRBJ2-7	NA	TRBV5-1	TGCGCCAGCAGCTTGGTACCTTTAGGGGGGGGGCACGAGCAGTACTTC	CASSLVPLGGGHEQYF
NA	TRBJ2-2	TRBD1	TRBV7-6	TGTGCCAGCAGCCGAGAGAGTAGGGGGCATGACACCGGGGAGCTGTTTTTT	CASSRESRGHDTGELFF
NA	TRBJ2-7	TRBD2	TRBV5-1	TGCGCCAGCAGAAGACTAGCGGGGGCTCACGAGCAGTACTTC	CASRRLAGAHEQYF
NA	TRBJ2-1	TRBD2	TRBV24-1	TGTGCCACCAGTGATTTACTAGCGGGAAAGTTCTTC	CATSDLLAGKFF
NA	TRBJ2-3	NA	TRBV12-1	TGTGCCAGCAGCCTCCTCGACTGCACAGATACGCAGTATTTT	CASSLLDCTDTQYF
NA	TRBJ1-4	NA	TRBV5-1	TGCGCCAGCAGCTTGGAGGTGTCAGGGAAGACCTCTAATGAAAAACTGTTTTTT	CASSLEVSGKTSNEKLFF
NA	TRBJ1-2	NA	TRBV4-2	TGTGCCAGCAGCCAAGGGGCAGCTGAGTTTGTCTATGGCTACACCTTC	CASSQGAAEFVYGYTF
few	TRBJ2-1	NA	TRBV11-2	TGTGCCAGCAGCTTAGGAAGCGTTGATGAGCAGTTCTTC	CASSLGSVDEQFF
few	TRBJ2-5	TRBD2	TRBV18	TGTGCCAGCTCCACACACGGGGGGCAAGAGACCCAGTACTTC	CASSTHGGQETQYF
once	TRBJ1-1	TRBD1	TRBV3-1/TRBV3-2	TGTGCCAGCAGCCAACAGGGGGGGAACACTGAAGCTTTCTTT	CASSQQGGNTEAFF
NA	TRBJ2-7	TRBD2	TRBV6-5	TGTGCCAGCTTGCCGGGAGGGGAAGGGTACGAGCAGTACTTC	CASLPGGEGYEQYF
NA	TRBJ2-7	NA	TRBV2	TGTGCCAGCAGTTCGAGTCGCTACGAGCAGTACTTC	CASSSSRYEQYF
NA	TRBJ1-5	TRBD1	TRBV19	TGTGCCAGTAGTATGCTGGGACAGGGGCATCAGCCCCAGCATTTT	CASSMLGQGHQPQHF
NA	TRBJ2-1	TRBD2	TRBV7-9	TGTGCCAGCAGCTTCGGCCTAGCGGTCAATGAGCAGTTCTTC	CASSFGLAVNEQFF
NA	TRBJ1-3	TRBD1	TRBV6-4	TGTGCCAGCAGTGGGGAAGCGGGACAGGGCTCTGGAAACACCATATATTTT	CASSGEAGQGSGNTIYF
few	TRBJ1-2	NA	TRBV7-8	TGTGCCAGCAGCTTAGCGGCCAGTTTTAACTATGGCTACACCTTC	CASSLAASFNYGYTF
once	TRBJ1-2	NA	TRBV10-2	TGCGCCAGCATTTCAGGGGTTGGTGGCTACACCTTC	CASISGVGGYTF
once	TRBJ2-7	TRBD1	TRBV7-8	TGTGCCAGCAGCCTGACAGGGATGAGCTCCTACGAGCAGTACTTC	CASSLTGMSSYEQYF
NA	TRBJ2-1	TRBD2	TRBV10-3	TGTGCCATCAGCCCCGGGACTAGCGGGAGGGATGAGCAGTTCTTC	CAISPGTSGRDEQFF
once	TRBJ1-3	TRBD1	TRBV10-3	TGTGCCATCAGGGGACAGATGATCGGAAACACCATATATTTT	CAIRGQMIGNTIYF
NA	TRBJ1-2	TRBD1	TRBV5-8	TGTGCCAGCAGGATGATTCATACCGGGGACAGGGGTCGGGTAGGCTATGGCTACACCTTC	CASRMIHTGDRGRVGYGYTF
NA	TRBJ1-2	NA	TRBV4-2	TGTGCCAGCAGCCAAGATATTCTTTCCGCTGAGGGCTTC	CASSQDILSAEGF
NA	TRBJ2-7	TRBD2	TRBV7-8	TGTGCCAGCAGCGGGAGACTAGCGGGGCGATCCTACGAGCAGTACTTC	CASSGRLAGRSYEQYF
NA	TRBJ2-5	TRBD2	TRBV7-7	TGTGCTAGCAGCTTAGCGTGGGCGGGAGGCCAAGAGACCCAGTACTTC	CASSLAWAGGQETQYF
NA	TRBJ2-1	TRBD1	TRBV24-1	TGTGCCACCAGTGATTTCGTCCGGACAGGGGGATATGAGCAGTTCTTC	CATSDFVRTGGYEQFF
NA	TRBJ2-7	NA	TRBV2	TGTGCCAGCAGCCCACAGGTCTACGAGCAGTACTTC	CASSPQVYEQYF
NA	TRBJ1-2	NA	TRBV9	TGTGCCAGCAGCGTAGGGGAGGGCTACACCTTC	CASSVGEGYTF
NA	TRBJ2-1	TRBD1	TRBV2	TGTGCCAGCAGTATTGGTCAGGGGGCCGTTTCCGAGCAGTTCTTC	CASSIGQGAVSEQFF
NA	TRBJ2-3	TRBD2	TRBV14	TGTGCCAGCAGCCCTCGTGGAGCGGGAGGGCCAGATACGCAGTATTTT	CASSPRGAGGPDTQYF